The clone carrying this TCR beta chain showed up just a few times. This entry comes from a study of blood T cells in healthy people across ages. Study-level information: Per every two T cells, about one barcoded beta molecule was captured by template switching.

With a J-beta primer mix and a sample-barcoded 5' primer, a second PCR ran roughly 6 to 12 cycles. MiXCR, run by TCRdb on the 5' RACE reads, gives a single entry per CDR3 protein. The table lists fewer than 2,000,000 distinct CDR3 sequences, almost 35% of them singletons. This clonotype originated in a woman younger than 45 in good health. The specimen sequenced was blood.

Written as DNA, the CDR3 is TGTGCCAGCAAGTTGGGGGGGGCGAACGAGCAGTACTTC. Translating gives CASKLGGANEQYF. V usage is TRBV4-2 and J usage is TRBJ2-7; a weak D match, TRBD2 (7 bases). V was clipped by 7 bases and J by 5 bases, with 15 bases between them. The length of the CDR3 is 13 residues. Germline-derived CDR1 and CDR2 are LGHNA and YNFKEQ.